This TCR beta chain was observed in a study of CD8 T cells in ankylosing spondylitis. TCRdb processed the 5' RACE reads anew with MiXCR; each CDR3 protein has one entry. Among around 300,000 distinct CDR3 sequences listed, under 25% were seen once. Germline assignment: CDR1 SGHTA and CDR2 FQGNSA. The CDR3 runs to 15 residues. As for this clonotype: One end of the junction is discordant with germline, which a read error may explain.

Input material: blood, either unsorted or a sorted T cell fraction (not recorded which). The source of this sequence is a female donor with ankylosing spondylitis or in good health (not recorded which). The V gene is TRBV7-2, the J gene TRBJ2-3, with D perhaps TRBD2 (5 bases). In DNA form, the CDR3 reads TGTGCCAGCAGCCTAGCTAGCCAAGTAGTAGATACGCAGTATTTT. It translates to CASSLASQVVDTQYF.